Listed below are T cell receptor beta chains from one sample, sequenced in a study of T-cell reconstitution after alpha-beta-depleted transplantation in children. TCRdb ran MiXCR on the PCR reads and lists one entry per CDR3 protein. Of 400,000 to 550,000 distinct CDR3 sequences detected, roughly a tenth appear once; the ten largest clones hold 2% to 2.5%. The specimen comprised PBMCs, sampled before TCRalphabeta/CD19-depleted stem cell transplant. These receptors all stem from a child aged 2 to 15 with inherited bone marrow failure, due to receive a stem cell transplant. Each CDR3 is given with its conserved first and last residue. Fields, in order: J gene, V gene, clone size, D gene, CDR3 protein, CDR3 DNA. D genes are given only for firm matches. Clone sizes are given selectively: once, few, many, or a class where the clone is expanded.

j_call: TRBJ1-1
v_call: TRBV30
clone_size: NA
d_call: NA
cdr3_aa: CARNRIRYTEAFF
cdr3_nt: TGTGCCCGGAACAGAATCAGGTACACTGAAGCTTTCTTT

j_call: TRBJ2-1
v_call: TRBV27
clone_size: many
d_call: TRBD2
cdr3_aa: CASSLILAGGMGNEQFF
cdr3_nt: TGTGCCAGCAGTTTAATTCTAGCGGGAGGAATGGGCAATGAGCAGTTCTTC

j_call: TRBJ2-2
v_call: TRBV6-5
clone_size: NA
d_call: NA
cdr3_aa: CARSYRGGPGELFF
cdr3_nt: TGTGCCAGGAGTTATCGGGGCGGGCCCGGGGAGCTGTTTTTT

j_call: TRBJ2-2
v_call: TRBV9
clone_size: NA
d_call: NA
cdr3_aa: CASTYHSTNTGELFF
cdr3_nt: TGTGCCAGCACATACCACAGCACGAACACCGGGGAGCTGTTTTTT

j_call: TRBJ2-1
v_call: TRBV15
clone_size: many
d_call: NA
cdr3_aa: CATSRDMVLSSYNEQFF
cdr3_nt: TGTGCCACCAGCAGAGACATGGTCCTTAGCTCCTACAATGAGCAGTTCTTC

j_call: TRBJ2-7
v_call: TRBV7-9
clone_size: many
d_call: TRBD1
cdr3_aa: CASSLAPDRVQYF
cdr3_nt: TGTGCCAGCAGCTTAGCTCCAGACAGGGTACAGTACTTC

j_call: TRBJ2-7
v_call: TRBV12-3/TRBV12-4
clone_size: many
d_call: TRBD2
cdr3_aa: CASSSRGLAGDEQYF
cdr3_nt: TGTGCCAGCAGTTCCCGGGGACTAGCGGGAGACGAGCAGTACTTC

j_call: TRBJ2-1
v_call: TRBV19
clone_size: many
d_call: TRBD2
cdr3_aa: CASSYLAGEGSFF
cdr3_nt: TGTGCCAGTAGTTACCTAGCGGGGGAGGGATCGTTCTTC

j_call: TRBJ2-3
v_call: TRBV27
clone_size: many
d_call: NA
cdr3_aa: CASPRRASTDTQYF
cdr3_nt: TGTGCCAGCCCGCGACGAGCTAGCACAGATACGCAGTATTTT

j_call: TRBJ2-3
v_call: TRBV19
clone_size: many
d_call: TRBD1
cdr3_aa: CASSIWAGGNTDTQYF
cdr3_nt: TGTGCCAGTAGTATCTGGGCAGGGGGAAACACAGATACGCAGTATTTT

j_call: TRBJ1-1
v_call: TRBV4-3
clone_size: many
d_call: NA
cdr3_aa: CASSQDLRVSEAFF
cdr3_nt: TGCGCCAGCAGCCAAGATCTACGGGTTTCCGAAGCTTTCTTT

j_call: TRBJ1-1
v_call: TRBV18
clone_size: many
d_call: NA
cdr3_aa: CASALTLNTEAFF
cdr3_nt: TGTGCCAGCGCTTTAACACTGAACACTGAAGCTTTCTTT

j_call: TRBJ2-7
v_call: TRBV3-1
clone_size: few
d_call: NA
cdr3_aa: CASSQVGGRPAEQYF
cdr3_nt: TGTGCCAGCAGCCAAGTCGGGGGACGTCCAGCCGAGCAGTACTTC

j_call: TRBJ1-5
v_call: TRBV6-1
clone_size: many
d_call: NA
cdr3_aa: CASSEPQPQHF
cdr3_nt: TGTGCCAGCAGTGAACCTCAGCCCCAGCATTTT

j_call: TRBJ2-3
v_call: TRBV29-1
clone_size: many
d_call: TRBD2
cdr3_aa: CSVGTSGIADTQYF
cdr3_nt: TGCAGCGTAGGGACTAGCGGGATCGCAGATACGCAGTATTTT

j_call: TRBJ2-1
v_call: TRBV12-3/TRBV12-4
clone_size: many
d_call: TRBD2
cdr3_aa: CASRPLAGGPNEQFF
cdr3_nt: TGTGCCAGCAGGCCACTAGCGGGAGGGCCCAATGAGCAGTTCTTC

j_call: TRBJ2-1
v_call: TRBV12-3/TRBV12-4
clone_size: few
d_call: NA
cdr3_aa: CASRPGDLRYNEQFF
cdr3_nt: TGTGCCAGCAGACCAGGGGACCTTAGATACAATGAGCAGTTCTTC

j_call: TRBJ2-7
v_call: TRBV28
clone_size: many
d_call: NA
cdr3_aa: CASRLHILGHYEQYF
cdr3_nt: TGTGCCAGCAGACTACACATTCTCGGGCACTACGAGCAGTACTTC

j_call: TRBJ2-5
v_call: TRBV20-1
clone_size: few
d_call: NA
cdr3_aa: CSAPPPRTLGETQYF
cdr3_nt: TGCAGTGCCCCTCCCCCCAGGACCCTCGGGGAGACCCAGTACTTC

j_call: TRBJ2-1
v_call: TRBV7-2
clone_size: many
d_call: NA
cdr3_aa: CASSPWRGGSYNEQFF
cdr3_nt: TGTGCCAGCAGTCCTTGGAGAGGGGGCTCCTACAATGAGCAGTTCTTC

j_call: TRBJ2-7
v_call: TRBV27
clone_size: many
d_call: NA
cdr3_aa: CASSWGARSYEQYF
cdr3_nt: TGTGCCAGCTCGTGGGGGGCGCGATCCTACGAGCAGTACTTC

j_call: TRBJ2-7
v_call: TRBV28
clone_size: many
d_call: NA
cdr3_aa: CASNRGSSYEQYF
cdr3_nt: TGTGCCAGCAACCGGGGGAGCTCCTACGAGCAGTACTTC

j_call: TRBJ2-3
v_call: TRBV5-6
clone_size: NA
d_call: TRBD1
cdr3_aa: CASSLRTGGSTDTQYF
cdr3_nt: TGTGCCAGCAGCTTGCGGACAGGGGGAAGCACAGATACGCAGTATTTT

j_call: TRBJ2-7
v_call: TRBV20-1
clone_size: many
d_call: TRBD2
cdr3_aa: CSAREGLAGDEQYF
cdr3_nt: TGCAGTGCTAGAGAGGGACTAGCGGGAGACGAGCAGTACTTC

j_call: TRBJ2-2
v_call: TRBV19
clone_size: few
d_call: NA
cdr3_aa: CASNPQFANTGELFF
cdr3_nt: TGTGCCAGTAACCCCCAATTTGCGAACACCGGGGAGCTGTTTTTT

j_call: TRBJ2-1
v_call: TRBV10-3
clone_size: many
d_call: TRBD2
cdr3_aa: CAISDPDPTGTSGSNEQFF
cdr3_nt: TGTGCCATCAGTGATCCCGATCCGACCGGGACTAGCGGGAGCAATGAGCAGTTCTTC

j_call: TRBJ2-1
v_call: TRBV12-3/TRBV12-4
clone_size: many
d_call: TRBD2
cdr3_aa: CASSSTSGTYNEQFF
cdr3_nt: TGTGCCAGCAGTTCGACTAGCGGGACTTACAATGAGCAGTTCTTC

j_call: TRBJ2-1
v_call: TRBV6-2/TRBV6-3
clone_size: many
d_call: TRBD2
cdr3_aa: CASTGGSLYNEQFF
cdr3_nt: TGTGCCAGCACGGGCGGGAGTCTGTACAATGAGCAGTTCTTC

j_call: TRBJ2-6
v_call: TRBV5-5
clone_size: NA
d_call: NA
cdr3_aa: CASSFSGRTGANVLTF
cdr3_nt: TGTGCCAGCAGCTTCTCGGGGCGAACTGGGGCCAACGTCCTGACTTTC

j_call: TRBJ2-3
v_call: TRBV7-2
clone_size: many
d_call: NA
cdr3_aa: CASSLDRFTDTQYF
cdr3_nt: TGTGCCAGCAGCCTAGACAGGTTCACAGATACGCAGTATTTT

j_call: TRBJ2-5
v_call: TRBV7-9
clone_size: many
d_call: NA
cdr3_aa: CASSLGAGRSETQYF
cdr3_nt: TGTGCCAGCAGCTTAGGAGCAGGGAGGTCAGAGACCCAGTACTTC

j_call: TRBJ1-3
v_call: TRBV29-1
clone_size: many
d_call: TRBD1
cdr3_aa: CSVGGQYSGNTIYF
cdr3_nt: TGCAGCGTGGGGGGACAGTACTCTGGAAACACCATATATTTT

j_call: TRBJ2-3
v_call: TRBV7-2
clone_size: many
d_call: NA
cdr3_aa: CASSPGTSADTQYF
cdr3_nt: TGTGCCAGCAGCCCCGGGACTTCGGCAGATACGCAGTATTTT

j_call: TRBJ1-6
v_call: TRBV30
clone_size: few
d_call: NA
cdr3_aa: CASGVGSPLHF
cdr3_nt: TGTGCATCAGGGGTTGGTTCACCCCTCCACTTT

j_call: TRBJ2-3
v_call: TRBV11-2
clone_size: many
d_call: NA
cdr3_aa: CASSRLVRTDTQYF
cdr3_nt: TGTGCCAGCAGCAGACTAGTACGCACAGATACGCAGTATTTT

j_call: TRBJ1-1
v_call: TRBV19
clone_size: NA
d_call: NA
cdr3_aa: CASSSTVMNTEAFF
cdr3_nt: TGTGCCAGTAGTTCGACTGTTATGAACACTGAAGCTTTCTTT

j_call: TRBJ2-1
v_call: TRBV12-3/TRBV12-4
clone_size: many
d_call: NA
cdr3_aa: CASSNGQYNEQFF
cdr3_nt: TGTGCCAGCTCCAACGGGCAGTACAATGAGCAGTTCTTC

j_call: TRBJ2-4
v_call: TRBV3-1
clone_size: NA
d_call: NA
cdr3_aa: CACSQDWGLGPKNIQYF
cdr3_nt: TGTGCCTGCAGCCAAGACTGGGGACTTGGTCCCAAAAACATTCAGTACTTC